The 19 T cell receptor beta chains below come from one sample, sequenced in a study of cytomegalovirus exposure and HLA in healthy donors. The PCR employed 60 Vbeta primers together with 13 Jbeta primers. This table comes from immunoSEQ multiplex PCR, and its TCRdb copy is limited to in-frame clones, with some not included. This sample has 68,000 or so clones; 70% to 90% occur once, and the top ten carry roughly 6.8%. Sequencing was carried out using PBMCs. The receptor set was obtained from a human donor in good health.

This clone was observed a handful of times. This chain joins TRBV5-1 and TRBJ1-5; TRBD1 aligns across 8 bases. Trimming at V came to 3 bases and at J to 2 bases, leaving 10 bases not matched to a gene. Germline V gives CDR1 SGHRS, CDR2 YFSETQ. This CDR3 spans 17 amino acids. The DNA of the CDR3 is TGCGCCAGCAGCTCCACCAGGGGGCCCAGCCGCAATCAGCCCCAGCATTTT. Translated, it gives CASSSTRGPSRNQPQHF.

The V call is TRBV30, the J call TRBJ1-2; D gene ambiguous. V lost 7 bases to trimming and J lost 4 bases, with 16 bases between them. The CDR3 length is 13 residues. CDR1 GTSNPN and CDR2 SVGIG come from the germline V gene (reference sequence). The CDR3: CASSGGPVYGYTF. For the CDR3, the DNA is TGTGCCTCATCTGGTGGGCCCGTCTATGGCTACACCTTC. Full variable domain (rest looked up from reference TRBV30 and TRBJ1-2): SQTIHQWPATLVQPVGSPLSLECTVEGTSNPNLYWYRQAAGRGLQLLFYSVGIGQISSEVPQNLSASRPQDRQFILSSKKLLLSDSGFYLCASSGGPVYGYTFGSGTRLTVV.

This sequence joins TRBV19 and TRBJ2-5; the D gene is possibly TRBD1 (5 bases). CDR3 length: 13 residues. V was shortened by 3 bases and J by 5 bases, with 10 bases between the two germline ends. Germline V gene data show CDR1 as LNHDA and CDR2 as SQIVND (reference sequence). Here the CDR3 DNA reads TGTGCCAGTAGTATGGGCAGGGCCGAGACCCAGTACTTC. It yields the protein CASSMGRAETQYF.

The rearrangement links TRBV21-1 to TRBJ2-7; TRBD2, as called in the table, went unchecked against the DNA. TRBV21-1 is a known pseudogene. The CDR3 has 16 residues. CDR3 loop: CASSKEGGGRSYEQYF. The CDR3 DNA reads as TGTGCCAGCAGCAAGGAGGGTGGGGGACGGTCCTACGAGCAGTACTTC.

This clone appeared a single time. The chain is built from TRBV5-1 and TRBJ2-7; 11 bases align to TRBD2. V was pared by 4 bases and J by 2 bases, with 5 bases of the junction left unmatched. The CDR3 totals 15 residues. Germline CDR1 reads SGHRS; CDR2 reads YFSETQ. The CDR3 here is CASSLSGGAAYEQYF. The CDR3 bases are TGCGCCAGCAGCCTTAGCGGGGGGGCGGCCTACGAGCAGTACTTC.

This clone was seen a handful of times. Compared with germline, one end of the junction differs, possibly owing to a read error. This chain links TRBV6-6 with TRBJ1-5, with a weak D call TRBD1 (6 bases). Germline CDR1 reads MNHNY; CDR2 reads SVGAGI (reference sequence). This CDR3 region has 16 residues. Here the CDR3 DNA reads TGTGCCAGCAGTCCCCGGACAGCCCTTAGCAATCGGCCCCAGCATTTT. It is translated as CASSPRTALSNRPQHF.

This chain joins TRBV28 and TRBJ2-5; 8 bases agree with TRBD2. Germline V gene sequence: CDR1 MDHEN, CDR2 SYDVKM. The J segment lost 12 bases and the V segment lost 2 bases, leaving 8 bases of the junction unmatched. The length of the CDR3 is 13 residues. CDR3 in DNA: TGTGCCAGCAGTTTACCGGCGGGGGGTCACGAGTACTTC. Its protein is CASSLPAGGHEYF.

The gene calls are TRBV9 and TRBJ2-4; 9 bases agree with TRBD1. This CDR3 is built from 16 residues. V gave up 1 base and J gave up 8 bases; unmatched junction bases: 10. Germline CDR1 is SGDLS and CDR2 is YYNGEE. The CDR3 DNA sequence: TGTGCCAGCAGCGTACCGACAGGGGGTGAATGGGACATTCAGTACTTC. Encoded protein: CASSVPTGGEWDIQYF.

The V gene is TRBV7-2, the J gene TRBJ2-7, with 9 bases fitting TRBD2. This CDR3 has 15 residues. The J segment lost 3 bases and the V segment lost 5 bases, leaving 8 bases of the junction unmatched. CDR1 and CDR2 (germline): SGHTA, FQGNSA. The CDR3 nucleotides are TGTGCCAGCAGCGCGTTCGGCGGGGGGGACTACGAGCAGTACTTC. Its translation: CASSAFGGGDYEQYF.

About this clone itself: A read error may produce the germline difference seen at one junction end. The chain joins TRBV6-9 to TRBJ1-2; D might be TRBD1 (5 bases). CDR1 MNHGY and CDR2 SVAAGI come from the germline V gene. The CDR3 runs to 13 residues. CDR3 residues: CASSYDRFYGYPF. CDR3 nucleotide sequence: TGTGCCAGCAGTTATGACAGATTTTATGGCTACCCCTTC.

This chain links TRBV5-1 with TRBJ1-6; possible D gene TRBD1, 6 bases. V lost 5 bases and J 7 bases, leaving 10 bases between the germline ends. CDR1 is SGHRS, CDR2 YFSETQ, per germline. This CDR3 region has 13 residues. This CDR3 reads CASSGQGNSPLHF. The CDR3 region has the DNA TGCGCCAGCAGTGGGCAGGGGAATTCACCCCTCCACTTT.

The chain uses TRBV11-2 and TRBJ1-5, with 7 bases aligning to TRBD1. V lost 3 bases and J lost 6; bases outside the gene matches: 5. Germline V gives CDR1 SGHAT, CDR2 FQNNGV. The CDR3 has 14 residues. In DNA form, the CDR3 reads TGTGCCAGCAGCTTTCGACAGGGCGGTCAGCCCCAGCATTTT. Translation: CASSFRQGGQPQHF.

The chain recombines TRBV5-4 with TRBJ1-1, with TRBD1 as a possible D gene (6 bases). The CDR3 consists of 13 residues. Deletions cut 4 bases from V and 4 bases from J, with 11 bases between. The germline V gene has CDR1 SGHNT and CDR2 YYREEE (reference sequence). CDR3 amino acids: CASSGTGTTEAFF. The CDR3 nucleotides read TGTGCCAGCAGCGGCACAGGGACCACTGAAGCTTTCTTT.

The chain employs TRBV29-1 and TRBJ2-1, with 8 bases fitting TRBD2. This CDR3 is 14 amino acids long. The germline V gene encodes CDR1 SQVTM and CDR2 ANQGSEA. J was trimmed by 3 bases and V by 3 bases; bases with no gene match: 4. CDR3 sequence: CSVDWLAGYNEQFF. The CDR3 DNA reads TGCAGCGTTGACTGGCTAGCGGGCTACAATGAGCAGTTCTTC.

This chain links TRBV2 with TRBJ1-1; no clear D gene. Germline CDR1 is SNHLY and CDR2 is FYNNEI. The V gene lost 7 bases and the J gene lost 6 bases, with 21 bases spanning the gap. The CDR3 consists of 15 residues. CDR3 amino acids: CASTERNTERAEAFF. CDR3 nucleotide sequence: TGTGCCAGCACCGAAAGGAATACAGAAAGAGCTGAAGCTTTCTTT. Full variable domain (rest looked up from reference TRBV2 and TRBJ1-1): EPEVTQTPSHQVTQMGQEVILRCVPISNHLYFYWYRQILGQKVEFLVSFYNNEISEKSEIFDDQFSVERPDGSNFTLKIRSTKLEDSAMYFCASTERNTERAEAFFGQGTRLTVV.

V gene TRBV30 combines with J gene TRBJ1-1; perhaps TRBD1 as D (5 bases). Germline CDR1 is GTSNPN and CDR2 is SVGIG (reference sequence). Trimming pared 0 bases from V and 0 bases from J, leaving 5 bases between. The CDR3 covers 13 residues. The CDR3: CAWSVGVNTEAFF. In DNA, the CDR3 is TGTGCCTGGAGTGTAGGGGTGAACACTGAAGCTTTCTTT.

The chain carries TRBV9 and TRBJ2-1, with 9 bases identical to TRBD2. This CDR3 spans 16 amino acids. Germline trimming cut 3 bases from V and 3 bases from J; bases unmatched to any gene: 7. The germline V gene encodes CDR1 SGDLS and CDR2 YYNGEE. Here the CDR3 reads CASSDYPSGDYNEQFF. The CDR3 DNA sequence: TGTGCCAGCAGCGATTATCCTAGCGGGGACTACAATGAGCAGTTCTTC.

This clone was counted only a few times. CDR3 in amino acids: CASSLLDSRASYNEQFF. The CDR3 region has the DNA TGCGCCAGCAGCTTGCTTGATTCGAGGGCCTCCTACAATGAGCAGTTCTTC. The chain has TRBV5-1 and TRBJ2-1, with a possible D match to TRBD2 (5 bases). The CDR3 sequence is 17 residues long. V lost 1 base to trimming and J lost 0 bases, with 14 bases between them. The germline V gene encodes CDR1 SGHRS and CDR2 YFSETQ.

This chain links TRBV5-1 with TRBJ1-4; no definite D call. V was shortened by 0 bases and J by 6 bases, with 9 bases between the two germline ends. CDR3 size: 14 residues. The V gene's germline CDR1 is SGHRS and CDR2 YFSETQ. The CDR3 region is CASSLDAIDEKLFF. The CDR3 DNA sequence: TGCGCCAGCAGCTTGGATGCTATAGATGAAAAACTGTTTTTT.